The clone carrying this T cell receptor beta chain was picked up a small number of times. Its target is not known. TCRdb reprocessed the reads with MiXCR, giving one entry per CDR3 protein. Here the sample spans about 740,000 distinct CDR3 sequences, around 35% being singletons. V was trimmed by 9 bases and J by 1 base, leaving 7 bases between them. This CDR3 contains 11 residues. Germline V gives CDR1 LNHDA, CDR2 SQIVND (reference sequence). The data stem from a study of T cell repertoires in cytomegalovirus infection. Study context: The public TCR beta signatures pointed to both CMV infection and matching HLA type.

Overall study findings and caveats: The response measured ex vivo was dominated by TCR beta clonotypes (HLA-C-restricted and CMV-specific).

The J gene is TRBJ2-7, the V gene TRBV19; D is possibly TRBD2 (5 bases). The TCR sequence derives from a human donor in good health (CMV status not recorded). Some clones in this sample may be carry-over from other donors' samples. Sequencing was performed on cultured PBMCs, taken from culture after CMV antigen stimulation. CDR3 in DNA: TGTGCCAGCGCGGGTTCCTACGAGCAGTACTTC. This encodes CASAGSYEQYF.